These T cell receptor beta chains were read from a single sample in a study of blood T cell repertoires in COVID-19. Only in-frame clones appear in the TCRdb table, and some are missing; sequencing was by immunoSEQ multiplex PCR. The sample consists of over 120,000 clones, 75% to 80% of them appearing once. The sequenced material came from peripheral blood. Receptors were obtained from a woman in her fifties or sixties with active or convalescent COVID-19. CDR3s include the opening cysteine and the closing phenylalanine or tryptophan.

V	J	CDR3
TRBV30	TRBJ1-3	CAWTLTGRYTIYF
TRBV28	TRBJ2-5	CASRGTGGALETQYF
TRBV4-2	TRBJ1-6	CASSPRTGDNSPLHF
TRBV27	TRBJ2-4	CASNTTDSISPWAKNIQYF
TRBV19	TRBJ2-1	CASSKGLADYNEQFF
TRBV7-2	TRBJ1-1	CASSPQGQALTEAFF
TRBV2	TRBJ2-4	CASSDQGLAKNIQYF
TRBV5-1	TRBJ2-5	CASSLLGGEETQYF
TRBV6-5	TRBJ2-7	CASRWSGGSSYEQYF
TRBV3-1/TRBV3-2	TRBJ1-1	CASSRIRTSGTEAFF
TRBV9	TRBJ1-4	CASSAHRGREEKLFF
TRBV12-5	TRBJ2-5	CASGSGQGAQTQYF
TRBV21-1	TRBJ1-1	CASSSTGTMNTEAFF
TRBV6-4	TRBJ2-2	CASSGTNTGELFF
TRBV6-5	TRBJ1-2	CASSPQGNGGYTF